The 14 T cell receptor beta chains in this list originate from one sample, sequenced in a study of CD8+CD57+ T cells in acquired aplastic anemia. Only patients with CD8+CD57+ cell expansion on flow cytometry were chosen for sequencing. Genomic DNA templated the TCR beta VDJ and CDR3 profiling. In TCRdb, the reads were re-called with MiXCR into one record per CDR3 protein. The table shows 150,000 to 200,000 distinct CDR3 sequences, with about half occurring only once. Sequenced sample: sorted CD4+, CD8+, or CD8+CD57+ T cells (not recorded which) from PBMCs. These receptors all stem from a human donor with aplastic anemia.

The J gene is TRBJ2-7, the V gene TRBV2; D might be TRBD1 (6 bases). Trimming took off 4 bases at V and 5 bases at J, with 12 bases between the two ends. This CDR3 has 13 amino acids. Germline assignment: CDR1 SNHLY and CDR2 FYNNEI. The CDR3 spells CASSGYRDNEQYV. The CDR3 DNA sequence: TGTGCCAGCAGTGGGTACAGGGACAACGAGCAGTACGTC.

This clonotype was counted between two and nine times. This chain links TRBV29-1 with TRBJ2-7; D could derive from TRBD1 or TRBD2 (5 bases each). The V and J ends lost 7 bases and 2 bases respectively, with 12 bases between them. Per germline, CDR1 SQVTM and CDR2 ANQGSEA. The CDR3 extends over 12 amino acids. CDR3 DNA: TGCAGCGCAGGGACGGTCCCCTACGAGCAGTACGTC. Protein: CSAGTVPYEQYV.

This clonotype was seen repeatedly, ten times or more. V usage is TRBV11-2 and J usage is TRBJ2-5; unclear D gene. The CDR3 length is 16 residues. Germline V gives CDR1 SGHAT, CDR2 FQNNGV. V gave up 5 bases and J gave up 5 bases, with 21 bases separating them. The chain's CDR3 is CASSPRRQVEGETQYF. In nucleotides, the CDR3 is TGTGCCAGCAGCCCTCGCCGGCAGGTCGAAGGGGAGACCCAGTACTTC.

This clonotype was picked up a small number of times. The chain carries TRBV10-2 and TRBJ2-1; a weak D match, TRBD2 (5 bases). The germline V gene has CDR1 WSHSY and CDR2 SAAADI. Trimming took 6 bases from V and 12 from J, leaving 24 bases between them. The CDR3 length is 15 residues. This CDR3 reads CASRLGGVPTDTQFF. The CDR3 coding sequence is TGCGCCAGCAGGCTCGGAGGTGTCCCCACAGATACGCAGTTCTTC.

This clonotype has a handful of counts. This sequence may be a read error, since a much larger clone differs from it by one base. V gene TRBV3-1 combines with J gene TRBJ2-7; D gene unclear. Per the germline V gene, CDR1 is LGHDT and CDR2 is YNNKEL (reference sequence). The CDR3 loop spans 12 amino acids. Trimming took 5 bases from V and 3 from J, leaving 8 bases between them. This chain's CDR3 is CASSYGSYEQYV. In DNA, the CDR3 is TGTGCCAGCAGCTATGGTAGCTACGAGCAGTACGTC.

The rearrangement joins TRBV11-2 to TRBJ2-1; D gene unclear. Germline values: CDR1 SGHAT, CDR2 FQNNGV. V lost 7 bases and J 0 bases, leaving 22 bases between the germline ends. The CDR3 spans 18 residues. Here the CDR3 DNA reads TGTGCCAGCACTTCGACTTCGACACCGCGGAGCTCCTACAATGAGCAGTTCTTC. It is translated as CASTSTSTPRSSYNEQFF.

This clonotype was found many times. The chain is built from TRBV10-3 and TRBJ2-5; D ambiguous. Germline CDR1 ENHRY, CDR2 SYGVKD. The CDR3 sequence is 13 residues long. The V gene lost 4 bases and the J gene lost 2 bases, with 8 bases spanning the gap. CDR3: CAISVGGQETQYF. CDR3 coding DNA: TGTGCCATCAGTGTCGGTGGGCAAGAGACCCAGTACTTC.

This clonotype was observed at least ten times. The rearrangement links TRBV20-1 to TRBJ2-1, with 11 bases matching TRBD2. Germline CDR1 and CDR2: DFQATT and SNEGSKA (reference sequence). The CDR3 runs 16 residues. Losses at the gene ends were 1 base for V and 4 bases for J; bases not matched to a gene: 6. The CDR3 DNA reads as TGCAGTGCTAGAGTTCGTGGGACTAGCGGATACAATGAGCAGTTCTTC. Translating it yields CSARVRGTSGYNEQFF.

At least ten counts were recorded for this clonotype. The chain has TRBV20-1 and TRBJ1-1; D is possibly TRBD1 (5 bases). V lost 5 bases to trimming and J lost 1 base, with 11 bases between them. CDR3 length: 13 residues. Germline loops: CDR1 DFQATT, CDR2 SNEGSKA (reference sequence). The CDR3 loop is CSAFRGANTEAFF. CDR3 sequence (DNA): TGCAGTGCTTTCAGAGGGGCGAACACTGAAGCTTTCTTT.

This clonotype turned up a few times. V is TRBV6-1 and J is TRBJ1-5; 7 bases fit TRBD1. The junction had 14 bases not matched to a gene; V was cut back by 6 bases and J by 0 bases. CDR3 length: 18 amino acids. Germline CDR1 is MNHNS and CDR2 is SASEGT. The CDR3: CASSSRDTGDYSNQPQHF. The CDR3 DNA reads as TGTGCCAGCAGCTCGAGAGACACAGGGGACTATAGCAATCAGCCCCAGCATTTT.

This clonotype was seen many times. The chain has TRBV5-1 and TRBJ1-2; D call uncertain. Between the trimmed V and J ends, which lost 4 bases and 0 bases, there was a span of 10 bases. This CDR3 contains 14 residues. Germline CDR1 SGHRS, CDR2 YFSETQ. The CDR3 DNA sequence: TGCGCCAGCAGCCCAGGTGCCCCTAACTATGGCTACACCTTC. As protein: CASSPGAPNYGYTF.

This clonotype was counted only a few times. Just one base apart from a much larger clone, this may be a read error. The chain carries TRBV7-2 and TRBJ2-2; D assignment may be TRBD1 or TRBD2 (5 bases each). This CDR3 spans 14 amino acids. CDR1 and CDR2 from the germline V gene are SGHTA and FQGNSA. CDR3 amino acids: CASSLFQGTGELLF. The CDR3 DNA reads TGTGCCAGCAGCTTATTTCAGGGCACCGGGGAGCTGCTTTTT.

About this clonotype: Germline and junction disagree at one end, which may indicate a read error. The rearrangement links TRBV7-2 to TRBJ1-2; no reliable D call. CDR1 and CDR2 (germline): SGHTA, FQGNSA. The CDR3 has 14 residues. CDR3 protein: CTGSLATPNYGYTF. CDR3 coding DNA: TGTACCGGCAGCTTAGCAACACCAAACTATGGCTACACCTTC.

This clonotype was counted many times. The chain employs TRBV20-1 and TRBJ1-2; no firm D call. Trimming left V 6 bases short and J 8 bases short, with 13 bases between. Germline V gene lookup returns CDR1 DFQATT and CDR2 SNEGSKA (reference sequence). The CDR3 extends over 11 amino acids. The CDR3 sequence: CSALAFQGYTF. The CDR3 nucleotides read TGCAGTGCCCTGGCCTTTCAAGGCTACACCTTC.